The 4 T cell receptor beta chains given below trace back to one sample, sequenced in a study of blood T cell repertoires in COVID-19. TCRdb's copy holds only in-frame clones and misses some; the assay was immunoSEQ multiplex PCR. In the table there are some 250,000 clones, about 84% of which are singletons. The sample consisted of peripheral blood. Receptors were obtained from a woman of 80 years or more with acute or convalescent COVID-19.

The chain has TRBV12-5 and TRBJ2-7, with 11 bases identical to TRBD1. The CDR3 spans 16 residues. Germline trimming cut 6 bases from V and 1 base from J; bases unmatched to any gene: 8. Germline assignment: CDR1 LGHNT and CDR2 FRNRAP. CDR3 DNA: TGTGCTAGTGGACCCCCCGGGACAGGGGGTTCCTACGAGCAGTACTTC. Amino acids: CASGPPGTGGSYEQYF.

This sequence joins TRBV18 and TRBJ2-7; 7 bases are a match to TRBD2. The ends lost 1 base at V and 2 bases at J; junction bases unmatched: 8. This CDR3 has 16 residues. Germline CDR1 reads KGHSH; CDR2 reads LQKENI. The CDR3 bases are TGTGCCAGCTCACCACTTCGGGAGGACCGAACCTACGAGCAGTACTTC. Its translation: CASSPLREDRTYEQYF. Supplemented by reference TRBV18 and TRBJ2-7, the full variable domain reads NAGVMQNPRHLVRRRGQEARLRCSPMKGHSHVYWYRQLPEEGLKFMVYLQKENIIDESGMPKERFSAEFPKEGPSILRIQQVVRGDSAAYFCASSPLREDRTYEQYFGPGTRLTVT.

The chain combines TRBV5-4 with TRBJ1-2; D call uncertain. This CDR3 comprises 15 residues. Trimming took 4 bases from V and 4 from J, leaving 17 bases between them. Germline V lookup: CDR1 SGHNT, CDR2 YYREEE (reference sequence). CDR3 amino acids: CASSPAAGSSYGYTF. The CDR3 DNA is TGTGCCAGCAGCCCTGCGGCGGGCAGCAGCTATGGCTACACCTTC. The whole variable domain, filled in from reference TRBV5-4 and TRBJ1-2, reads ETGVTQSPTHLIKTRGQQVTLRCSSQSGHNTVSWYQQALGQGPQFIFQYYREEENGRGNFPPRFSGLQFPNYSSELNVNALELDDSALYLCASSPAAGSSYGYTFGSGTRLTVV.

The chain joins TRBV3-1 (or the pseudogene TRBV3-2) to TRBJ1-1, with a possible D match to TRBD1 (5 bases). V was pared by 1 base and J by 1 base, with 10 bases between. This CDR3 is 15 amino acids long. Per germline, CDR1 LGHDT and CDR2 YNNKEL (reference sequence). This CDR3 reads CASSQGTRGNTEAFF. The CDR3 DNA sequence: TGTGCCAGCAGCCAAGGGACAAGGGGGAACACTGAAGCTTTCTTT.